In its sample, the clone carrying this T cell receptor beta chain was seen once. Its specificity is not known. The sample comes from a study of T cells in localized non-small cell lung cancer. The study, taken as a whole, reports: The greatest T cell clonality was found in uninvolved adjacent lung (higher than in tumor).

V lost 2 bases, J lost 3 bases, and 10 bases lay in between. This CDR3 is built from 14 residues. Libraries were prepared by immunoSEQ multiplex PCR; TCRdb keeps only in-frame clonotypes and omits some of them. Among approximately 81,000 clones listed, more than 70% were seen once. This sequence originates from a woman aged 40-75 years with stage I squamous cell lung carcinoma. V is TRBV23-1 and J is TRBJ1-2; no firm D call. TRBV23-1 is sorted into the ORF group, with uncertain function. The specimen was peripheral blood, collected before any cancer treatment. Here the CDR3 reads CASSQGKWYYGYTF. In DNA, the CDR3 is TGCGCCAGCAGTCAAGGTAAGTGGTACTATGGCTACACCTTC.